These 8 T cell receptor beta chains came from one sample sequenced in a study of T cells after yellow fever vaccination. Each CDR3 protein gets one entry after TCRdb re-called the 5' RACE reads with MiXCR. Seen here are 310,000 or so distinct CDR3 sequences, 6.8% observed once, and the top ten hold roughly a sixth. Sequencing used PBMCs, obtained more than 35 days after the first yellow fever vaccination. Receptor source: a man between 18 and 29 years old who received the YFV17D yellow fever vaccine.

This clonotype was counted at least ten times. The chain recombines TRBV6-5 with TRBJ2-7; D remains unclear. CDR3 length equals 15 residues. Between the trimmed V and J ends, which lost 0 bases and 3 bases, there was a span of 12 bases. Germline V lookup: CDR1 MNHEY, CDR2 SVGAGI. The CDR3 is CASSYSLQSIYEQYF. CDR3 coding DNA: TGTGCCAGCAGTTACTCACTACAGTCAATCTACGAGCAGTACTTC.

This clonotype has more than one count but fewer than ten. In DNA form, the CDR3 reads TGCAGTGCTAGCGCCCAGACAGTTAATCAGCCCCAGCATTTT. Its translation is CSASAQTVNQPQHF. This chain joins TRBV20-1 and TRBJ1-5, with D tentatively TRBD1 (5 bases). The CDR3 is 14 amino acids. Germline CDR1 is DFQATT and CDR2 is SNEGSKA (reference sequence). V lost 3 bases and J 4 bases, leaving 13 bases between the germline ends.

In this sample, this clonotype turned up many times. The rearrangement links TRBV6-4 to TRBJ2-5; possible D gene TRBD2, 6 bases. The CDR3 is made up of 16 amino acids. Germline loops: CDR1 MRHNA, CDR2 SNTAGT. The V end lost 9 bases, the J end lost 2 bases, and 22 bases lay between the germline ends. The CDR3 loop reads CARTGLTAGQQETQYF. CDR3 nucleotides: TGTGCCAGAACGGGACTTACGGCAGGGCAGCAAGAGACCCAGTACTTC.

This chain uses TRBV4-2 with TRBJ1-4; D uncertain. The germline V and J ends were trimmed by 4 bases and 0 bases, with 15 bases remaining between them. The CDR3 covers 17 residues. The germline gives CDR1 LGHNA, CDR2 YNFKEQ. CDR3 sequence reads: CASSPGSRSATNEKLFF. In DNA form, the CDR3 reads TGTGCCAGCAGCCCAGGTAGTAGGTCTGCAACTAATGAAAAACTGTTTTTT.

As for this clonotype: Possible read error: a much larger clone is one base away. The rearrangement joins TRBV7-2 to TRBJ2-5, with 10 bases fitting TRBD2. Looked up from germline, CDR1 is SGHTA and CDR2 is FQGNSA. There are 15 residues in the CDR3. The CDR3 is CASSATSGVQDTQYF. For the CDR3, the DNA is TGTGCCAGCAGCGCTACTAGCGGGGTTCAAGACACCCAGTACTTC.

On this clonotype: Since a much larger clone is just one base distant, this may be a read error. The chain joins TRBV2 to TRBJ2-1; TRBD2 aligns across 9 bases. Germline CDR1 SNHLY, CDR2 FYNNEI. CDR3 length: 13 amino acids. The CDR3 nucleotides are TGTGCCAGCAACCGCGGGGGGGCAAATGTGCAGTTCTTC. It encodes CASNRGGANVQFF.

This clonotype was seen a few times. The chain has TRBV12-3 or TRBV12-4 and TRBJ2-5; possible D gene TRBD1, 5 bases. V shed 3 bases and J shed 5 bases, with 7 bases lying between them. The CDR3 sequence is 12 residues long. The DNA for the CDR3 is TGTGCCAGCAGTTTCGACAGTGAGACCCAGTACTTC. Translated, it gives CASSFDSETQYF.

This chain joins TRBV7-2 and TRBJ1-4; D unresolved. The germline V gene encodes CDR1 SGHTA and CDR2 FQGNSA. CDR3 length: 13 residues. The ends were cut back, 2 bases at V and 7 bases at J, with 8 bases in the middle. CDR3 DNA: TGTGCCAGCAGCTTAAAGTGGGGTGAAAAACTGTTTTTT. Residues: CASSLKWGEKLFF.